These T cell receptor beta chains were read from a single sample in a study of cytomegalovirus exposure and HLA in healthy donors. Profiled with immunoSEQ multiplex PCR; TCRdb holds only in-frame clones, not every one. The repertoire holds under 95,000 clones, approximately 80% seen once, with approximately 5% in the top ten. Sequencing input: PBMCs. Receptor source: a man aged 25-40 years in good health and CMV-seropositive. Each CDR3 is given with its conserved first and last residue. The size entry is marked missing in some rows and otherwise reads once, few, many or a size class.

>TRBV19|few|TRBJ1-6
CATKRTARGIGSYNSPLHF
>TRBV6-1|-|TRBJ1-2
CASSTTGDPNYGYTF
>TRBV6-1|once|TRBJ2-3
CASISGQGGGTQYF
>TRBV28|-|TRBJ1-2
CASSSILAQGGDYGYTF
>TRBV5-6|-|TRBJ2-2
CASSYSNTGELFF
>TRBV5-1|-|TRBJ1-2
CASSLGQGNYGYTF
>TRBV7-2|few|TRBJ1-1
CASSLRSGVNTEAFF
>TRBV28|-|TRBJ1-2
CASTSGGRVKGYTF
>TRBV9|-|TRBJ2-2
CASSVALTGLIGNTGELFF
>TRBV5-1|-|TRBJ2-1
CASSWRQGVYNEQFF
>TRBV2|-|TRBJ2-1
CASSDDRTGGRLFEQFF
>TRBV6-6|few|TRBJ2-7
CASSYVGRDEQYF
>TRBV6-6|many|TRBJ1-5
CASKVGQLNQPQHF
>TRBV9|few|TRBJ1-3
CASSALLSSGNTIYF
>TRBV14|few|TRBJ2-4
CASSLHGAKNIQYF
>TRBV29-1|once|TRBJ2-3
CSGTGQGNTDTQYF
>TRBV5-1|-|TRBJ2-3
CASSFRGRNLDTQYF
>TRBV9|-|TRBJ1-1
CASSVAGDATEAFF
>TRBV2|-|TRBJ2-1
CASSEAGGEEQFF
>TRBV30|-|TRBJ1-5
CAWSPGTGSRQPQHF
>TRBV7-6|-|TRBJ2-7
CASSELAWGEQYF
>TRBV21-1|-|TRBJ1-2
CASSKERDGYTF
>TRBV15|-|TRBJ1-4
CATSKKIVTEKLFF
>TRBV7-2|-|TRBJ2-1
CASSLSRTGWNEQFF
>TRBV5-1|-|TRBJ1-2
CASSFGQANYGYTF
>TRBV15|-|TRBJ2-3
CATSRGLRGTLTDTQYF
>TRBV30|-|TRBJ1-4
CAWKHGRSNEKLFF
>TRBV7-2|once|TRBJ1-1
CASSYYRDRRMNTEAFF
>TRBV19|-|TRBJ2-5
CASSNYGGRALGETQYF
>TRBV9|-|TRBJ2-7
CASSVNDERGSSYEQYF
>TRBV7-9|-|TRBJ1-3
CASSLTVSGNTIYF
>TRBV30|few|TRBJ2-1
CAWRGLAGVNEQFF
>TRBV6-5|-|TRBJ1-5
CASSSYLTGAGQPQHF
>TRBV7-9|-|TRBJ1-2
CASSSRGQGVGYTF
>TRBV5-1|-|TRBJ1-2
CASSVTTGGGDGYTF
>TRBV9|-|TRBJ1-2
CASSEGQGIYGYTF
>TRBV5-1|-|TRBJ2-7
CASSLLRRGEQYF
>TRBV25-1|once|TRBJ2-2
CACRVAGELFF
>TRBV6-5|-|TRBJ2-7
CASSYFSGMSYEQYF
>TRBV2|-|TRBJ1-5
CASRGGQDQPQHF
>TRBV2|few|TRBJ1-1
CASSTQRMNTEAFF